This TCR beta chain was identified during a study of OX40 agonist ivuxolimab in advanced cancers. CDR3 length equals 15 residues. Trimming stripped 4 bases from V and 4 bases from J, with 14 bases between. Germline V gene data show CDR1 as LNHDA and CDR2 as SQIVND (reference sequence). Produced via immunoSEQ multiplex PCR; TCRdb's table is partial and in-frame only. This table holds tens of thousands of clones, around 90% found once. The chain is built from TRBV19 and TRBJ2-1; a possible D gene is TRBD1 (6 bases). The sequence was obtained from an adult with an advanced solid tumor such as melanoma, head and neck, liver or kidney cancer. The sequenced sample was CD4+ or CD8+ T cells sorted from blood, obtained in a trial of the OX40 agonist ivuxolimab. CDR3 in DNA: TGTGCCAGTAGTACCTCAGGGGTTCCTTACAATGAGCAGTTCTTC. Residues: CASSTSGVPYNEQFF.